This entry lists 13 T cell receptor beta chains sequenced from one sample in a study of T cell repertoires in cytomegalovirus infection. TCRdb called the reads again in MiXCR, with one record for every CDR3 protein. The sample shows hundreds of thousands of distinct CDR3 sequences, about a tenth of them seen only once. The source material was PBMCs. The receptors shown here come from a human donor in good health (CMV status not recorded). Some clones in this sample may be carry-over from other donors' samples.

This clonotype was counted at least ten times. V gene TRBV4-3 combines with J gene TRBJ2-5; D uncertain. CDR1 LGHNA and CDR2 YSLEER come from the germline V gene. V lost 1 base, J lost 5 bases, and 14 bases lay in between. The CDR3 is 15 residues long. CDR3 bases: TGCGCCAGCAGCCAAGTGCTTGGCGCCGGGGAGACCCAGTACTTC. This translates into CASSQVLGAGETQYF.

In its sample, this clonotype was seen many times. J is TRBJ2-5 and V is TRBV29-1, with D perhaps matching TRBD1 (6 bases). The V gene's germline CDR1 is SQVTM and CDR2 ANQGSEA. CDR3 length equals 12 residues. The V and J ends lost 5 bases and 3 bases respectively, with 10 bases between them. The CDR3 loop is CSVRRTEETQYF. CDR3 DNA: TGCAGCGTTCGGAGGACAGAAGAGACCCAGTACTTC.

This clonotype came up many times. J is TRBJ2-7 and V is TRBV28; tentatively, D is TRBD2 (5 bases). V was pared by 8 bases and J by 7 bases, with 15 bases between. Germline V gene lookup returns CDR1 MDHEN and CDR2 SYDVKM. The CDR3 spans 12 residues. This chain's CDR3 is CASGGPVEEQYF. The CDR3 coding sequence is TGTGCCAGCGGAGGCCCCGTGGAAGAGCAGTACTTC.

This clonotype was detected ten times or more. The chain is built from TRBV20-1 and TRBJ2-7; TRBD1 agrees at 7 bases. CDR1 is DFQATT, CDR2 SNEGSKA, per germline (reference sequence). This CDR3 is 14 amino acids long. V lost 1 base to trimming and J lost 4 bases; unmatched junction nucleotides: 7. CDR3 nucleotide sequence: TGCAGTGCTAGAGCCGCGACAGGGAAGTACGAGCAGTACTTC. Protein sequence: CSARAATGKYEQYF.

There are many counts of this clonotype. The chain has TRBV20-1 and TRBJ2-2; 7 nucleotides align to TRBD2. The CDR3 runs to 15 residues. The junction had 5 bases not matched to a gene; V was cut back by 3 bases and J by 1 base. The germline V gene encodes CDR1 DFQATT and CDR2 SNEGSKA (reference sequence). In DNA form, the CDR3 reads TGCAGTGCTAGGAACAAGCGGGGGAACACCGGGGAGCTGTTTTTT. Translating gives CSARNKRGNTGELFF.

This rearrangement joins TRBV6-5 to TRBJ1-2; no clear D gene. Trimming removed 5 bases from V and 10 bases from J, with 14 bases in between. CDR1 MNHEY and CDR2 SVGAGI come from the germline V gene. The CDR3 contains 12 residues. CDR3 sequence reads: CASSQKGFSYTF. Here the CDR3 DNA reads TGTGCCAGCAGTCAGAAGGGTTTTTCCTACACCTTC.

Ten or more counts support this clonotype. The chain is built from TRBV20-1 and TRBJ2-7; 12 nucleotides align to TRBD2. CDR1 is DFQATT, CDR2 SNEGSKA, per germline (reference sequence). V was clipped by 2 bases and J by 7 bases; unmatched bases: 9. The CDR3 covers 15 residues. Written as DNA, the CDR3 is TGCAGTGCTAGACCCGGACTAGCGGGGAGGAAAGAGCAGTACTTC. This encodes CSARPGLAGRKEQYF.

A remark on this clonotype: One base away lies a much larger clone, so this may be a sequencing read error. DNA for the CDR3: TGTGCCAGCTTCCTTGGGACCCACAATGAGCAGTTCTTC. As protein: CASFLGTHNEQFF. The V gene is TRBV2, the J gene TRBJ2-1; D tentatively fits TRBD1 or TRBD2 (5 bases each). The CDR3 runs 13 residues. Looked up from germline, CDR1 is SNHLY and CDR2 is FYNNEI. The V gene lost 8 bases and the J gene lost 5 bases, with 13 bases spanning the gap.

This clonotype was detected ten times or more. V gene TRBV6-5 combines with J gene TRBJ2-5; 8 nucleotides align to TRBD1. The germline gives CDR1 MNHEY, CDR2 SVGAGI. Trimming at V came to 0 bases and at J to 7 bases, leaving 10 bases not matched to a gene. The CDR3 is made up of 16 amino acids. The DNA for the CDR3 is TGTGCCAGCAGTTACTCCCGGGGACAGGTCCCAGGGACCCAGTACTTC. Residues: CASSYSRGQVPGTQYF.

This clonotype was observed at least ten times. The chain combines TRBV7-9 with TRBJ2-5, with D uncertain. The V gene's germline CDR1 is SEHNR and CDR2 FQNEAQ (reference sequence). This CDR3 has 15 residues. Deletions cut 0 bases from V and 7 bases from J, with 15 bases between. CDR3: CASSLARPIVGTQYF. The CDR3 DNA is TGTGCCAGCAGCTTAGCCCGACCGATTGTAGGGACCCAGTACTTC. The variable domain in full, with the rest retrieved from reference TRBV7-9 and TRBJ2-5, is DTGVSQNPRHKITKRGQNVTFRCDPISEHNRLYWYRQTLGQGPEFLTYFQNEAQLEKSRLLSDRFSAERPKGSFSTLEIQRTEQGDSAMYLCASSLARPIVGTQYFGPGTRLLVL.

This clonotype came up many times. The chain combines TRBV18 with TRBJ1-3, with D hard to call. Trimming shortened V by 6 bases and J by 0 bases, and 12 bases separated the two germline ends. Germline V gene data show CDR1 as KGHSH and CDR2 as LQKENI. The CDR3 totals 15 residues. The CDR3 bases are TGTGCCAGCTCGCACATCTTAGACTCTGGAAACACCATATATTTT. Its protein is CASSHILDSGNTIYF. Filled out from reference TRBV18 and TRBJ1-3, the complete variable domain reads NAGVMQNPRHLVRRRGQEARLRCSPMKGHSHVYWYRQLPEEGLKFMVYLQKENIIDESGMPKERFSAEFPKEGPSILRIQQVVRGDSAAYFCASSHILDSGNTIYFGEGSWLTVV.

As regards this clonotype: It may be a read error: a sequence one base away is much more abundant. This chain joins TRBV6-2 or TRBV6-3 and TRBJ2-7, with a weak D call TRBD2 (5 bases). Germline CDR1 is MNHEY and CDR2 is SVGEGT. The CDR3 sequence is 14 residues long. The CDR3, as DNA: TGTGCCAACAGTCCATCACCCTCAGCGGCCGAGCAGTACGTC. Translated: CANSPSPSAAEQYV.

This clonotype was recorded at least ten times. An end of the junction differs from the germline gene, which may be a read error. The chain links TRBV3-1 to TRBJ2-5; D not resolved. Germline-derived CDR1 and CDR2 are LGHDT and YNNKEL (reference sequence). The CDR3 loop spans 11 amino acids. The CDR3 DNA is TGTGCCAGCAGCCAATCTCTAGAACACGTCTTC. Translated, it gives CASSQSLEHVF.